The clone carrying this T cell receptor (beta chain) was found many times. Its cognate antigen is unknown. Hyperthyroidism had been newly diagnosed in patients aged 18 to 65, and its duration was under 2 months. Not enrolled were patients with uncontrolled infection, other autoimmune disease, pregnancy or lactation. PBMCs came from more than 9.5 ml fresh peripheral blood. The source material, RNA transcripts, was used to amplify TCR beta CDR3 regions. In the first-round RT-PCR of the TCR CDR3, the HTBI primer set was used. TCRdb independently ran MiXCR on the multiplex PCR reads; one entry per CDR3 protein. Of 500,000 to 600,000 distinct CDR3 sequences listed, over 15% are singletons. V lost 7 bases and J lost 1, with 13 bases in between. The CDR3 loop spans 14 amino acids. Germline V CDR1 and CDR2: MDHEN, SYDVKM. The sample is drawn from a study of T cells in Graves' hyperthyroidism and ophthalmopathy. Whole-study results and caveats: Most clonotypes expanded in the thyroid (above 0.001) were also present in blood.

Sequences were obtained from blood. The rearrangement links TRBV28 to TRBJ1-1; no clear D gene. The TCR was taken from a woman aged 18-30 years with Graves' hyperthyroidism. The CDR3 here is CASNLIRRNTEAFF. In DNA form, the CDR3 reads TGTGCCAGCAACCTAATAAGGAGGAACACTGAAGCTTTCTTT.